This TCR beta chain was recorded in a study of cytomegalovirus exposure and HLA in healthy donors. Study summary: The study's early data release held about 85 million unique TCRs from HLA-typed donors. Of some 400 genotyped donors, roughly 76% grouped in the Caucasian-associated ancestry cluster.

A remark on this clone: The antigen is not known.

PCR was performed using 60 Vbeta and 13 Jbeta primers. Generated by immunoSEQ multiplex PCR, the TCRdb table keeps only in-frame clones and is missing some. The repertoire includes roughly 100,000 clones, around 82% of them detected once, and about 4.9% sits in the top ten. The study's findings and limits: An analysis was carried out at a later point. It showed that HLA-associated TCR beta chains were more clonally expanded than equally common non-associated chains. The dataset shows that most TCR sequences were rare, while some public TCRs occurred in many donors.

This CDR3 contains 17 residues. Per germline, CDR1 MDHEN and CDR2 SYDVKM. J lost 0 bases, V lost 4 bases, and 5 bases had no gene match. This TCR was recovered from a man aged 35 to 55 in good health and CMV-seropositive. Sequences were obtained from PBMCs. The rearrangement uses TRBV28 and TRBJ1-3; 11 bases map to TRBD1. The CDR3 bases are TGTGCCAGCAGTTGGACAGGGGGCTTTTCCTCTGGAAACACCATATATTTT. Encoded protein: CASSWTGGFSSGNTIYF.